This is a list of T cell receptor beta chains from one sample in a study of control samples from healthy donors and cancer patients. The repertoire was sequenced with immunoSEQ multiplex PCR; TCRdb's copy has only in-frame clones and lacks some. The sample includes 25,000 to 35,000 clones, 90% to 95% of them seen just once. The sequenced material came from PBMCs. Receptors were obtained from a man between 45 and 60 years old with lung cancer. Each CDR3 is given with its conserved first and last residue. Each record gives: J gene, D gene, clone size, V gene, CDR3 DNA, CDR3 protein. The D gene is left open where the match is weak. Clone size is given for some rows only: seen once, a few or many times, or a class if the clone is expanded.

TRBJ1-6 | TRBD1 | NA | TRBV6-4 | TGTGCCAGCAGTGTCAGACAGGGAGGGAATTCACCCCTCCACTTT | CASSVRQGGNSPLHF
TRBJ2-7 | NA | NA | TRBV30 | TGTGCCTGGAGCGAACAGGGAACCTACGAGCAGTACTTC | CAWSEQGTYEQYF
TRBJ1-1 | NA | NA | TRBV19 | TGTGCCACTTTGGGACGGACGATGGGGCCGGTGGACACTGAAGCTTTCTTT | CATLGRTMGPVDTEAFF
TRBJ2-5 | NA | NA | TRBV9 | TGTGCCAGCAGCGTAGGGGCCGTTGATCACCAAGAGACCCAGTACTTC | CASSVGAVDHQETQYF
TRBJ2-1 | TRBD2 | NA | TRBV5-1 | TGCGCCAGCAGCTTGCTACCAAAGACTAGCGGGGGGGAGGATGAGCAGTTCTTC | CASSLLPKTSGGEDEQFF
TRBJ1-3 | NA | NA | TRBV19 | TGTGCCAGTAGTATAGATCGTTGGCGGACCTCTGGAAACACCATATATTTT | CASSIDRWRTSGNTIYF
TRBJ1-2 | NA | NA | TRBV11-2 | TGTGCCAGCAGCCTGGGAACTGCCGGGAGTGGCGGCTACACCTTC | CASSLGTAGSGGYTF
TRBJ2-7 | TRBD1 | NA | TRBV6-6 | TGTGCCGCGGTCGGAATGACAGGGAGAGGCGAGCAGTACTTC | CAAVGMTGRGEQYF
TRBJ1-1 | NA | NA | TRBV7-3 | TGTGCCAGCAGCGGTCCTGGGAACACTGAAGCTTTCTTT | CASSGPGNTEAFF
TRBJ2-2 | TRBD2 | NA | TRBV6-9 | TGTGCCAGCAGTTATTCGAGACGGCGGGGGGGAGCGAACACCGGGGAGCTGTTTTTT | CASSYSRRRGGANTGELFF
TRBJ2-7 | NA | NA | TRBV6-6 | TGTGCCAGCAGTACAGGAAACTACGAGCAGTACTTC | CASSTGNYEQYF
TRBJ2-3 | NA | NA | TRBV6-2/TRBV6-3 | TGTGCCAGCAGTTACTCGTTGGCAGGAAGCACAGATACGCAGTATTTT | CASSYSLAGSTDTQYF
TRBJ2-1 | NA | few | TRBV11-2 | TGTGCCAGCAGCTCTAATTTGGGTAAACAATACAATGAGCAGTTCTTC | CASSSNLGKQYNEQFF